This TCR beta chain is from a study of cytomegalovirus exposure and HLA in healthy donors. Study results and caveats: What was likely a sequencing artifact was a cluster of highly shared sequence variants. DRB1 had the most TCR associations and HLA-C the fewest, a later analysis found, with rates varying by HLA locus. From TCR beta sequences, most subjects' HLA-A and HLA-B alleles were reportedly predicted accurately.

Donors counted as nominally healthy when sampled, yet unrecorded immune exposures were likely. Of note for this clone: The antigen remains unidentified.

Germline assignment: CDR1 MDHEN and CDR2 SYDVKM. V lost 11 bases, J lost 5 bases, and 15 bases lay in between. CDR3 length: 12 amino acids. Amplification used 60 Vbeta primers and 13 Jbeta primers. Repertoires were generated with immunoSEQ multiplex PCR, while TCRdb's copy carries only in-frame clones and drops some. The profile shows over 100,000 clones, roughly 69% of them singletons. The clonotype comes from a human donor in good health. The rearrangement links TRBV28 to TRBJ1-2, with D possibly being TRBD1 (6 bases). Sequencing used PBMCs. The CDR3 sequence: CAARQATYGYTF. CDR3 coding DNA: TGTGCCGCCCGACAGGCGACTTATGGCTACACCTTC.